This T cell receptor (beta chain) is drawn from a study of T-cell reconstitution after alpha-beta-depleted transplantation in children. Unique molecular identifiers were used to barcode this TCRbeta library. TCRdb passed the PCR reads through MiXCR, listing each CDR3 protein once. The sample yields about 150,000 distinct CDR3 sequences, more than 8% seen once. Ten or more counts support this clonotype. Antigen unknown. Study observations and caveats: Surviving recipient T cells and intrathymic progenitors accounted for some patients' high TCRbeta diversity at day 60. A year post-transplant, T-cell counts and diversity derived mostly from newly produced T cells. Two months or so post-transplant, alpha-beta T cells reportedly derived from several hundred expanded graft clones.

The CDR3 runs 13 residues. Germline V lookup: CDR1 SQVTM, CDR2 ANQGSEA. Trimming removed 4 bases from V and 1 base from J, with 7 bases in between. Source: PBMCs, mostly from graft donor cells, taken 180 days after TCRalphabeta/CD19-depleted stem cell transplant. This sequence joins TRBV29-1 and TRBJ2-2, with D tentatively TRBD1 or TRBD2 (5 bases each). The receptor comes from a female patient between 2 and 10 years old who had a stem cell transplant for congenital amegakaryocytic thrombocytopenia, so the T cells may come from the graft donor. CDR3 in DNA: TGCAGCGTTGTGGGGGAGAACACCGGGGAGCTGTTTTTT. As protein: CSVVGENTGELFF.